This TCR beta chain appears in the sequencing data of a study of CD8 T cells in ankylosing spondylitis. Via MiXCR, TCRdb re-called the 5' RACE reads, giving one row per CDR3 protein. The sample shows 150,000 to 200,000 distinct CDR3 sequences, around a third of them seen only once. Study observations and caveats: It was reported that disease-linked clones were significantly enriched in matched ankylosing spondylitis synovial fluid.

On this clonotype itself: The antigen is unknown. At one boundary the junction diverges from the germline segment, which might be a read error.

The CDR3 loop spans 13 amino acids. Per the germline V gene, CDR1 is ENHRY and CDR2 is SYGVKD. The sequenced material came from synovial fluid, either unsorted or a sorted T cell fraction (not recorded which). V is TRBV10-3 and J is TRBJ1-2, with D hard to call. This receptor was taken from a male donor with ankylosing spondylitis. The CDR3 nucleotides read TGTGCCAGCAGTAGTCGACCCCTGAATGGCTACACCTTC. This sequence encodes CASSSRPLNGYTF.